This T cell receptor (beta chain) stems from a study of human T cells and chemical hapten exposure. Whole-study context: Patients, a majority of them female, were diagnosed with alopecia areata, totalis or universalis.

TCRdb re-analysed the RACE reads in MiXCR, keeping a single row per CDR3 protein. This repertoire shows approximately 370,000 distinct CDR3 sequences, 5.5% found once; its top ten account for roughly 8.2%. Time point of the sample: pre-sensitization, week 0. The treatment was: therapeutic diphenylcyclopropenone sensitization with weekly scalp DPC. The CDR3 totals 17 residues. Germline V gene data show CDR1 as LGHNA and CDR2 as YNFKEQ. J was trimmed by 4 bases and V by 0 bases; bases with no gene match: 6. There are a few counts of this clonotype. Material: whole blood, obtained in connection with sensitization to the hapten diphenylcyclopropenone (DPC). This clonotype was sampled from a woman aged 18-29 years with alopecia areata. Some clones in this sample may be carry-over from other donors' samples. The J gene is TRBJ2-3, the V gene TRBV4-2; 11 nucleotides line up with TRBD2. The CDR3 loop reads CASSQDGISGGADTQYF. CDR3 DNA sequence: TGTGCCAGCAGCCAAGATGGAATTAGCGGGGGGGCAGATACGCAGTATTTT.